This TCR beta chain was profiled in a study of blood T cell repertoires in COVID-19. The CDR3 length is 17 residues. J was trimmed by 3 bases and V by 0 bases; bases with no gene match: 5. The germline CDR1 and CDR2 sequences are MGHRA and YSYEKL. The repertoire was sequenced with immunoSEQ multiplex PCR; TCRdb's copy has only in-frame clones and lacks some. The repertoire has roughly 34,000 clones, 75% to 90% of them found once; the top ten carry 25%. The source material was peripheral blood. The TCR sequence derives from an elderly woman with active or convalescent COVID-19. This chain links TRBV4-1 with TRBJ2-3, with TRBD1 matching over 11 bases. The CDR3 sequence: CASSQDGTGGRTDTQYF. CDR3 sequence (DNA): TGCGCCAGCAGCCAAGACGGGACAGGGGGGAGAACAGATACGCAGTATTTT.